These 16 T cell receptor beta chains came from one sample sequenced in a study of blood T cell repertoires in COVID-19. Here immunoSEQ multiplex PCR was the method, and the copy in TCRdb shows in-frame clones only, minus some. The sample lists over 350,000 clones, about 88% seen once, with around 1.2% in the top ten. Sequenced: PBMCs or T cells enriched from blood (not recorded which). These TCRs come from a woman aged 18-35 years who had recovered from COVID-19.

V is TRBV6-2 or TRBV6-3 and J is TRBJ2-3, with D perhaps TRBD2 (5 bases). Trimming shortened V by 0 bases and J by 5 bases, and 21 bases separated the two germline ends. Germline lookup yields CDR1 MNHEY and CDR2 SVGEGT. The CDR3 contains 18 residues. The CDR3 nucleotides read TGTGCCAGCAGTTACTCGAAAGGCGTAAGAGGGTTAGGAGATACGCAGTATTTT. Residues: CASSYSKGVRGLGDTQYF.

This clone has just one count. J is TRBJ1-2 and V is TRBV11-1; D is unclear. The V end lost 3 bases, the J end lost 1 base, and 15 bases lay between the germline ends. Germline values: CDR1 SGHAT, CDR2 FQDESV (reference sequence). The CDR3 has 16 residues. DNA for the CDR3: TGTGCCAGCAGCTTCGATGGGCGCGGGAGTAACTATGGCTACACCTTC. This codes for CASSFDGRGSNYGYTF.

In its sample, this clone was seen once. Distinct nucleotide sequences in the sample also encode this CDR3. This sequence joins TRBV12-3 or TRBV12-4 and TRBJ1-2; D uncertain. Trimming stripped 5 bases from V and 2 bases from J, with 9 bases between. CDR3 length: 13 amino acids. The CDR3 bases are TGTGCCAGCAGTAGCCCGGGGAACTATGGCTACACCTTC. Translation: CASSSPGNYGYTF.

V usage is TRBV28 and J usage is TRBJ2-7; D is unresolved. Between the trimmed V and J ends, which lost 7 bases and 4 bases, there was a span of 17 bases. This CDR3 comprises 14 residues. Germline V gene data show CDR1 as MDHEN and CDR2 as SYDVKM. The CDR3 nucleotides are TGTGCCAGCAACCGGGTCCTCGCCCGATACGAGCAGTACTTC. As protein: CASNRVLARYEQYF. The full variable domain, completed using reference TRBV28 and TRBJ2-7, is DVKVTQSSRYLVKRTGEKVFLECVQDMDHENMFWYRQDPGLGLRLIYFSYDVKMKEKGDIPEGYSVSREKKERFSLILESASTNQTSMYLCASNRVLARYEQYFGPGTRLTVT.

The CDR3 is CASSLSWTFNTEAFF. In DNA, the CDR3 is TGTGCCAGCAGTTTAAGCTGGACATTCAACACTGAAGCTTTCTTT. The chain carries TRBV27 and TRBJ1-1; possible D gene TRBD1, 5 bases. In germline, CDR1 is MNHEY, CDR2 SMNVEV (reference sequence). The CDR3 runs to 15 residues. V dropped 2 bases and J dropped 2 bases, with 12 bases sitting between them.

The chain links TRBV5-4 to TRBJ1-1; TRBD1 might be the D (5 bases). The length of the CDR3 is 14 residues. V shed 5 bases and J shed 12 bases, with 23 bases lying between them. CDR1 and CDR2 from the germline V gene are SGHNT and YYREEE (reference sequence). CDR3 DNA sequence: TGTGCCAGCAGGGATCCCTCAGGGCCCAAGCTTCCTTTCTTT. Amino acids: CASRDPSGPKLPFF.

Comment on this clone: Within the sample, other DNA sequences also encode this same CDR3. The chain recombines TRBV18 with TRBJ1-1; the D gene is possibly TRBD1 (5 bases). Germline V gene lookup returns CDR1 KGHSH and CDR2 LQKENI. The CDR3 is 13 amino acids. V lost 1 base and J 4 bases, leaving 7 bases between the germline ends. The CDR3 nucleotides are TGTGCCAGCTCACCACGGGGACTCACTGAAGCTTTCTTT. Its protein product is CASSPRGLTEAFF.

Comments on this clone: The sample contains more than one DNA sequence encoding this CDR3. This chain joins TRBV6-5 and TRBJ1-2; the match to TRBD1 covers 9 bases. Per the germline V gene, CDR1 is MNHEY and CDR2 is SVGAGI. After removal of 6 bases from V and 2 bases from J, the junction contained 4 bases not matched to a gene. The CDR3 runs 14 residues. CDR3 region: CASSRGQGNYGYTF. In DNA form, the CDR3 reads TGTGCCAGCAGCCGGGGACAGGGCAACTATGGCTACACCTTC.

This clone was found once. The chain couples TRBV28 to TRBJ1-2, with D unresolved. This CDR3 comprises 17 residues. Germline V gene sequence: CDR1 MDHEN, CDR2 SYDVKM. V was clipped by 6 bases and J by 0 bases, with 20 bases between them. CDR3 sequence: CASRGGLGQVTNYGYTF. The DNA of the CDR3 is TGTGCCAGCAGGGGAGGACTTGGCCAGGTGACTAACTATGGCTACACCTTC.

About this clone: Within the sample, other DNA sequences also encode this same CDR3. The chain recombines TRBV27 with TRBJ1-2; TRBD1 agrees at 10 bases. CDR1 is MNHEY, CDR2 SMNVEV, per germline (reference sequence). Trimming removed 3 bases from V and 0 bases from J; junction bases left unmatched: 4. The CDR3 runs to 16 residues. This chain's CDR3 is CASSLSGQGANYGYTF. The CDR3 DNA reads as TGTGCCAGCAGTTTGTCCGGACAGGGGGCTAACTATGGCTACACCTTC.

The chain links TRBV7-2 to TRBJ2-3; D might be TRBD2 (5 bases). Germline-derived CDR1 and CDR2 are SGHTA and FQGNSA. The CDR3 runs to 13 residues. V was pared by 6 bases and J by 3 bases, with 10 bases between. This CDR3 is CASRLTRTDTQYF. The CDR3, as DNA: TGTGCCAGCAGGCTAACTAGGACAGATACGCAGTATTTT.

V is TRBV4-1 and J is TRBJ2-5; a possible D gene is TRBD1 (5 bases). CDR3 size: 15 residues. V was clipped by 6 bases and J by 1 base, with 15 bases between them. Per the germline V gene, CDR1 is MGHRA and CDR2 is YSYEKL. The CDR3 here is CASRPNQGSQETQYF. CDR3 bases: TGCGCCAGCAGGCCAAATCAGGGCTCCCAAGAGACCCAGTACTTC.

V gene TRBV15 combines with J gene TRBJ2-1, with 7 bases aligning to TRBD1. The CDR3 runs to 14 residues. Per the germline V gene, CDR1 is LNHNV and CDR2 is YYDKDF (reference sequence). Trimming removed 4 bases from V and 5 bases from J; junction bases left unmatched: 5. DNA of the CDR3: TGTGCCACCAGCATTAGACAGGGCAACAATGAGCAGTTCTTC. Translated: CATSIRQGNNEQFF.

The chain links TRBV28 to TRBJ1-5; D ambiguous. The CDR3 is made up of 14 amino acids. V was cut by 5 bases and J by 2 bases, with 10 bases left in between. The germline V gene encodes CDR1 MDHEN and CDR2 SYDVKM. CDR3 in DNA: TGTGCCAGCAGTCTTAGAGGCGGCAATCAGCCCCAGCATTTT. Its translation: CASSLRGGNQPQHF.

The rearrangement links TRBV3-1 (or the pseudogene TRBV3-2) to TRBJ2-3; TRBD2 matches at 8 bases. V trimming: 4 bases; J trimming: 7 bases; junction bases outside the gene matches: 7. There are 14 residues in the CDR3. The germline gives CDR1 LGHDT, CDR2 YNNKEL (reference sequence). In nucleotides, the CDR3 is TGTGCCAGCAGCCCCGGGGGGGCCCTGAATACGCAGTATTTT. Its translation: CASSPGGALNTQYF.

J is TRBJ2-7 and V is TRBV9; 11 bases line up with TRBD1. The trim removed 3 bases at V and 1 base at J, leaving 6 bases unmatched. The germline V gene encodes CDR1 SGDLS and CDR2 YYNGEE. The CDR3 loop spans 16 amino acids. The CDR3 region is CASSEGQGALSYEQYF. CDR3 nucleotide sequence: TGTGCCAGCAGCGAAGGACAGGGGGCTTTATCCTACGAGCAGTACTTC.